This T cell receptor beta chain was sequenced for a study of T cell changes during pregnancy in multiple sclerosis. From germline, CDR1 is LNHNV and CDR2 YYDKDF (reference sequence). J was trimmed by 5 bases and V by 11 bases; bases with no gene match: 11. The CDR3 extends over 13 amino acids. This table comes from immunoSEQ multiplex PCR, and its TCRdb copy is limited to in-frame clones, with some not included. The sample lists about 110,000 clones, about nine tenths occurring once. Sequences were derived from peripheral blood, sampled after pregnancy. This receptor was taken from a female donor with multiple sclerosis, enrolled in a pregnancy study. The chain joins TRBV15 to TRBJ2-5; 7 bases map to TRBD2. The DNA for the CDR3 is TGTGCCTCCGGACTAGATTCCGTTGAGACCCAGTACTTC. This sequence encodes CASGLDSVETQYF.